Below are 15 T cell receptor beta chains sequenced from a single sample in a study of TIL therapy for anti-PD-1-resistant metastatic lung cancer listed by TCRdb under 2021. The time point label, as the study defines it: pre-treatment sample, taken before nivolumab and TIL therapy. The baseline tumor samples were excised metastases, mostly pleural nodules or supraclavicular lymph nodes, taken from the same resection that was used to grow TIL. The immunoSEQ v3 hsTCRB kit was used to amplify TCR beta CDR3 regions from genomic DNA through bias-controlled multiplex PCR. TCRdb took this table from immuneACCESS and kept in-frame rearrangements with V and J called. Such tables lack part of the clones; where checked against another copy, unresolved V genes explain under half of the gap, and the rest is unexplained. For this sample there are roughly 9,500 clones; over 70% appear just once. The ten largest account for roughly 10% of the sample.

The starting material was tumor tissue, obtained at baseline. All receptors come from a person aged 25 to 80 with non-small cell lung cancer.

J is TRBJ2-5 and V is TRBV4-2; no firm D call. The end of the DNA fits TRBJ2-7 better, so the J call may be wrong. Germline CDR1 reads LGHNA; CDR2 reads YNFKEQ. The CDR3 extends over 14 amino acids. This CDR3 is CASSQDKNSYEQYF. The CDR3 region has the DNA TGTGCCAGCAGCCAAGATAAGAACTCCTACGAGCAGTACTTC.

This sequence joins TRBV11-3 and TRBJ2-1; the D gene is possibly TRBD2 (5 bases). Trimming removed 2 bases at V and 10 bases at J, with 12 bases between. The germline V gene encodes CDR1 SGHNT and CDR2 YENEEA. There are 13 residues in the CDR3. CDR3: CASSLTSRVEQFF. The CDR3 DNA is TGTGCCAGCAGCTTAACTAGTCGAGTGGAGCAGTTCTTC.

The chain recombines TRBV7-6 with TRBJ2-7; 14 nucleotides agree with TRBD2. This CDR3 has 16 amino acids. Trimming at V came to 5 bases and at J to 2 bases, leaving 5 bases not matched to a gene. Germline loops: CDR1 SGHVS, CDR2 FNYEAQ. In nucleotides, the CDR3 is TGTGCCAGCAGCACGGGACTAGCGGGAGAGACCTACGAGCAGTACTTC. Amino acids: CASSTGLAGETYEQYF.

The V call is TRBV7-8, the J call TRBJ2-1; perhaps D is TRBD1 or TRBD2 (7 bases each). Trimming stripped 7 bases from V and 9 bases from J, with 22 bases between. The CDR3 loop spans 15 amino acids. The germline V gene encodes CDR1 SGHVS and CDR2 FQNEAQ. The CDR3 nucleotides read TGTGCCAGCATCCTAATGGGAGGGGGCCAGGGTGAGCAGTTCTTC. Its translation: CASILMGGGQGEQFF.

The V and J genes are TRBV7-2 and TRBJ1-3, with D perhaps TRBD1 (5 bases). The CDR3 covers 17 residues. V was shortened by 1 base and J by 0 bases, with 13 bases between the two germline ends. CDR1 and CDR2 from the germline V gene are SGHTA and FQGNSA. CDR3 in DNA: TGTGCCAGCAGCTTAGTTTTAAGACAGAGCTCTGGAAACACCATATATTTT. The encoded protein is CASSLVLRQSSGNTIYF.

The V call is TRBV4-2, the J call TRBJ1-1; 10 nucleotides match TRBD1. Germline-derived CDR1 and CDR2 are LGHNA and YNFKEQ. The CDR3 loop spans 14 amino acids. Trimming took 2 bases from V and 5 from J; bases not matched to a gene: 2. The CDR3 spells CASSQPGQGTEAFF. For the CDR3, the DNA is TGTGCCAGCAGCCAACCGGGACAGGGGACTGAAGCTTTCTTT.

CDR3 region: CASSTSNPGRSIGSPLHF. In DNA, the CDR3 is TGTGCCAGCAGCACCTCAAATCCTGGACGGAGCATTGGTTCACCCCTCCACTTT. The V gene is TRBV5-5, the J gene TRBJ1-6; the D is unclear. Germline loops: CDR1 SGHKS, CDR2 YYEKEE (reference sequence). The CDR3 is made up of 18 amino acids. V lost 4 bases, J lost 9 bases, and 26 bases lay in between.

This rearrangement joins TRBV5-1 to TRBJ2-5; 7 bases map to TRBD1. V lost 4 bases, J lost 7 bases, and 13 bases stayed unmatched. The CDR3 runs 15 residues. Germline-derived CDR1 and CDR2 are SGHRS and YFSETQ. The CDR3 sequence is CASSASDRDRGTQYF. The CDR3 DNA reads TGCGCCAGCAGCGCCTCAGACAGGGACCGGGGGACCCAGTACTTC.

J is TRBJ2-3 and V is TRBV5-1; TRBD2 aligns across 7 bases. CDR3 size: 18 residues. Germline assignment: CDR1 SGHRS and CDR2 YFSETQ. V gave up 0 bases and J gave up 5 bases; unmatched junction bases: 15. The CDR3 DNA follows: TGCGCCAGCAGCTTGGGAAGGGGTGCGGGAGCTGGGAAAGATACGCAGTATTTT. It encodes CASSLGRGAGAGKDTQYF. Combining the CDR3 with reference TRBV5-1 and TRBJ2-3 gives the whole variable domain KAGVTQTPRYLIKTRGQQVTLSCSPISGHRSVSWYQQTPGQGLQFLFEYFSETQRNKGNFPGRFSGRQFSNSRSEMNVSTLELGDSALYLCASSLGRGAGAGKDTQYFGPGTRLTVL.

The genes are TRBV9 and TRBJ2-1, with D unclear. The V end was cut by 0 bases, the J end by 0 bases, with 10 bases between. The CDR3 contains 16 residues. Germline V gives CDR1 SGDLS, CDR2 YYNGEE. CDR3 in amino acids: CASSVVGSSSYNEQFF. Written as DNA, the CDR3 is TGTGCCAGCAGCGTAGTAGGAAGTAGCTCCTACAATGAGCAGTTCTTC.

This sequence joins TRBV7-8 and TRBJ1-3; D gene ambiguous. The CDR3 consists of 13 residues. Germline loops: CDR1 SGHVS, CDR2 FQNEAQ. Between the trimmed V and J ends, which lost 1 base and 4 bases, there was a span of 5 bases. The CDR3 DNA is TGTGCCAGCAGCTTAGTCGGGGGAAACACCATATATTTT. Its translation: CASSLVGGNTIYF.

The chain is built from TRBV14 and TRBJ1-6, with a possible D match to TRBD1 (6 bases). This CDR3 spans 13 amino acids. V was trimmed by 5 bases and J by 7 bases, leaving 9 bases between them. CDR1 is SGHDN, CDR2 FVKESK, per germline. This CDR3 reads CASSSRGNSPLHF. For the CDR3, the DNA is TGTGCCAGCAGCTCTAGGGGGAATTCACCCCTCCACTTT.

This chain joins TRBV6-5 and TRBJ2-7; D remains ambiguous. Deletions cut 2 bases from V and 2 bases from J, with 10 bases between. This CDR3 spans 14 amino acids. Germline CDR1 is MNHEY and CDR2 is SVGAGI. The CDR3 region is CASSYKDGPYEQYF. The CDR3 region has the DNA TGTGCCAGCAGTTACAAGGACGGACCCTACGAGCAGTACTTC.

The rearrangement links TRBV5-5 to TRBJ1-5; D possibly corresponds to TRBD1 (5 bases). Germline CDR1 is SGHKS and CDR2 is YYEKEE (reference sequence). This CDR3 is built from 14 residues. The ends were cut back, 2 bases at V and 7 bases at J, with 13 bases in the middle. CDR3: CASSLRDSLQPQHF. DNA for the CDR3: TGTGCCAGCAGCTTAAGAGACAGCTTGCAGCCCCAGCATTTT.

This chain connects TRBV7-2 to TRBJ2-3; TRBD2 is a possible D gene (5 bases). The germline V and J ends were trimmed by 5 bases and 2 bases, with 17 bases remaining between them. Germline V gives CDR1 SGHTA, CDR2 FQGNSA. This CDR3 has 16 amino acids. This chain's CDR3 is CASSVSPPGYTDTQYF. As DNA, the CDR3 is TGTGCCAGCAGCGTTAGCCCTCCGGGATACACAGATACGCAGTATTTT. Full variable domain (outside the CDR3, taken from reference TRBV7-2 and TRBJ2-3): GAGVSQSPSNKVTEKGKDVELRCDPISGHTALYWYRQSLGQGLEFLIYFQGNSAPDKSGLPSDRFSAERTGGSVSTLTIQRTQQEDSAVYLCASSVSPPGYTDTQYFGPGTRLTVL.